The T cell receptor beta chain described here comes from a study of shared clonotypes between healthy human individuals. Whole-study results and caveats: Relative to clonotypes present in all four donors, those not shared had lower generation probabilities. A limitation of the genetic and exposure-history diversity represented arose from few donors. Sequencing depth was predicted to influence how clonotypes are shared among donors. What naive subsets generally showed was a larger estimated richness than memory subsets showed.

CDR3 length: 12 residues. V lost 5 bases, J lost 4 bases, and 9 bases lay in between. The germline gives CDR1 MDHEN, CDR2 SYDVKM. To note about this clone: As yet, its antigen is unknown.

Using immunoSEQ multiplex PCR, the repertoire was profiled, and TCRdb retains in-frame clones only, with some absent. The sample includes roughly 2,300,000 clones, 80% to 95% seen only once; the top ten take 0.37%. The TCR comes from a man between 18 and 35 years old in good health. Some clones in this sample may be carry-over from other donors' samples. The chain joins TRBV28 to TRBJ2-7; TRBD2 might be the D (6 bases). The specimen sequenced was naive CD4+ T cells from PBMCs. Subset denoted: CD45RA+ positively selected. The CDR3 DNA sequence: TGTGCCAGCAGTAGGGACTGGTACGAGCAGTACTTC. It is translated as CASSRDWYEQYF.